This passage covers 29 T cell receptor beta chains from one sample sequenced in a study of cytomegalovirus exposure and HLA in healthy donors. A multiplex PCR was run with 60 Vbeta primers and 13 Jbeta primers. The table came from immunoSEQ multiplex PCR; TCRdb's copy has only in-frame clones and leaves some out. Here the sample spans around 180,000 clones, roughly 80% being singletons. Sequenced: PBMCs. The receptors here all came from a woman aged 50 to 60 in good health and CMV-seronegative.

The chain uses TRBV5-4 and TRBJ2-3; TRBD2 aligns across 8 bases. Germline V gene sequence: CDR1 SGHNT, CDR2 YYREEE (reference sequence). The trim removed 7 bases at V and 3 bases at J, leaving 16 bases unmatched. This CDR3 has 17 amino acids. The CDR3, as DNA: TGTGCCAGCTCATTCCGGGGGATAGCGGGATTGACAGATACGCAGTATTTT. Translation gives CASSFRGIAGLTDTQYF.

This chain links TRBV6-5 with TRBJ1-1; 7 bases agree with TRBD1. This CDR3 contains 13 residues. The germline CDR1 and CDR2 sequences are MNHEY and SVGAGI. The ends lost 6 bases at V and 5 bases at J; junction bases unmatched: 6. The CDR3 loop reads CASSSTRGTEAFF. The CDR3 nucleotides read TGTGCCAGCAGCTCGACCAGGGGGACTGAAGCTTTCTTT.

The chain is built from TRBV7-8 and TRBJ1-1; a weak D match, TRBD1 (6 bases). V dropped 5 bases and J dropped 4 bases, with 17 bases sitting between them. CDR1 is SGHVS, CDR2 FQNEAQ, per germline. The CDR3 has 15 amino acids. In nucleotides, the CDR3 is TGTGCCAGCAGCCCCTGGGCAGGGGTTGTCACTGAAGCTTTCTTT. Its translation is CASSPWAGVVTEAFF.

This chain joins TRBV4-3 and TRBJ1-4, with D hard to call. Germline V gene data show CDR1 as LGHNA and CDR2 as YSLEER. V lost 0 bases to trimming and J lost 5 bases, with 16 bases between them. This CDR3 is 17 amino acids long. As DNA, the CDR3 is TGCGCCAGCAGCCAAGATCCGCAAGGACTGAGAAATGAAAAACTGTTTTTT. Translation gives CASSQDPQGLRNEKLFF.

The V and J genes are TRBV7-9 and TRBJ2-7; D might be TRBD1 (5 bases). V was trimmed by 2 bases and J by 6 bases, leaving 17 bases between them. Germline V CDR1 and CDR2: SEHNR, FQNEAQ (reference sequence). This CDR3 contains 15 residues. The CDR3 DNA reads TGTGCCAGCAGCTTAAGGGGCCCAGACAGTAGCGAGCAGTACTTC. Residues: CASSLRGPDSSEQYF.

The rearrangement uses TRBV7-2 and TRBJ2-7; a possible D gene is TRBD1 (6 bases). Trimming shortened V by 2 bases and J by 3 bases, and 14 bases separated the two germline ends. This CDR3 region has 15 residues. The germline gives CDR1 SGHTA, CDR2 FQGNSA. Here the CDR3 DNA reads TGTGCCAGCAGCTTACTGGGACAAAGTGACTACGAGCAGTACTTC. Encoded protein: CASSLLGQSDYEQYF.

J is TRBJ2-7 and V is TRBV5-1, with TRBD1 matching over 8 bases. This CDR3 contains 14 residues. Germline-derived CDR1 and CDR2 are SGHRS and YFSETQ. With 3 bases clipped from V and 5 bases from J, the junction kept 7 bases outside the gene matches. CDR3 DNA sequence: TGCGCCAGCAGCTCCGGACAGGGACTCAACGAGCAGTACTTC. Amino acid sequence: CASSSGQGLNEQYF. Filled out from reference TRBV5-1 and TRBJ2-7, the complete variable domain reads KAGVTQTPRYLIKTRGQQVTLSCSPISGHRSVSWYQQTPGQGLQFLFEYFSETQRNKGNFPGRFSGRQFSNSRSEMNVSTLELGDSALYLCASSSGQGLNEQYFGPGTRLTVT.

This sequence joins TRBV27 and TRBJ1-2; 8 bases fit TRBD1. This CDR3 has 13 residues. V lost 7 bases and J lost 4; bases outside the gene matches: 5. The germline V gene has CDR1 MNHEY and CDR2 SMNVEV (reference sequence). DNA for the CDR3: TGTGCCAGCACCCGACAGGGGAGCTATGGCTACACCTTC. Translation: CASTRQGSYGYTF.

The chain has TRBV18 and TRBJ2-2, with a possible D match to TRBD1 (5 bases). The CDR3 consists of 14 residues. Germline V CDR1 and CDR2: KGHSH, LQKENI. The V and J ends lost 10 bases and 1 base respectively, with 13 bases between them. The CDR3 loop is CAIPIGQNTGELFF. The CDR3 DNA reads as TGTGCCATCCCCATTGGACAGAACACCGGGGAGCTGTTTTTT.

V usage is TRBV30 and J usage is TRBJ1-1, with D maybe TRBD1 (6 bases). Germline values: CDR1 GTSNPN, CDR2 SVGIG (reference sequence). The V end was cut by 0 bases, the J end by 11 bases, with 16 bases between. CDR3 length: 13 residues. CDR3 coding DNA: TGTGCCTGGAGTGTCGGGTCAACCACAGGGGCTTTCTTT. Its protein is CAWSVGSTTGAFF.

A remark on this clone: The junction departs from germline at one end; a sequencing error may be responsible. The CDR3 here is CVSSVALRAGGSYNEQFF. DNA of the CDR3: TGTGTCAGCAGCGTAGCCCTCAGGGCGGGAGGATCCTACAATGAGCAGTTCTTC. The chain is built from TRBV9 and TRBJ2-1; 8 bases match TRBD2. Germline V gene lookup returns CDR1 SGDLS and CDR2 YYNGEE. The CDR3 spans 18 residues.

The chain recombines TRBV7-6 with TRBJ1-1; D not certain. Germline assignment: CDR1 SGHVS and CDR2 FNYEAQ. The ends were cut back, 7 bases at V and 3 bases at J, with 15 bases in the middle. CDR3 length: 14 amino acids. CDR3 sequence: CASTQRLGYTEAFF. Written as DNA, the CDR3 is TGTGCCAGCACCCAACGACTCGGTTACACTGAAGCTTTCTTT.

V gene TRBV5-6 combines with J gene TRBJ1-1, with 7 nucleotides matching TRBD1. The ends lost 4 bases at V and 5 bases at J; junction bases unmatched: 5. The CDR3 length is 13 residues. Germline assignment: CDR1 SGHDT and CDR2 YYEEEE. CDR3 nucleotides: TGTGCCAGCAGCCCGGCGGGACAGACTGAAGCTTTCTTT. This gives the protein CASSPAGQTEAFF. Variable domain in full (rest from reference TRBV5-6 and TRBJ1-1): DAGVTQSPTHLIKTRGQQVTLRCSPKSGHDTVSWYQQALGQGPQFIFQYYEEEERQRGNFPDRFSGHQFPNYSSELNVNALLLGDSALYLCASSPAGQTEAFFGQGTRLTVV.

The DNA of the CDR3 is TGTGCCAGCAGTGGACAGGACAGGGGCCAAGAGACCCAGTACTTC. It yields the protein CASSGQDRGQETQYF. The chain employs TRBV6-1 and TRBJ2-5; 9 bases match TRBD1. CDR3 length equals 15 residues. Germline trimming cut 4 bases from V and 1 base from J; bases unmatched to any gene: 4. Germline loops: CDR1 MNHNS, CDR2 SASEGT.

J is TRBJ2-5 and V is TRBV4-1; TRBD2 agrees at 7 bases. The germline V gene encodes CDR1 MGHRA and CDR2 YSYEKL. The length of the CDR3 is 15 residues. Unmatched junction bases numbered 6, after V lost 0 bases and J lost 5 bases. The CDR3 sequence is CASSQDRAGAETQYF. The CDR3 DNA is TGCGCCAGCAGCCAAGATCGGGCGGGAGCTGAGACCCAGTACTTC.

This chain links TRBV10-3 with TRBJ2-1; 13 bases align to TRBD2. With V trimmed by 6 bases and J by 5 bases, 7 bases remained unmatched. The germline V gene has CDR1 ENHRY and CDR2 SYGVKD. CDR3 length equals 16 residues. CDR3 sequence (DNA): TGTGCCATCAGAGCGGGCGGGACTAGCGGGGACAATGAGCAGTTCTTC. Protein sequence: CAIRAGGTSGDNEQFF.

The rearrangement links TRBV2 to TRBJ2-7; TRBD2 aligns across 9 bases. Trimming removed 3 bases from V and 9 bases from J; junction bases left unmatched: 9. The length of the CDR3 is 14 residues. The germline gives CDR1 SNHLY, CDR2 FYNNEI. The CDR3 DNA reads TGTGCCAGCAGTGACTTGGTAGCGGGAGAGGGGCAGTACTTC. Translation: CASSDLVAGEGQYF.

This clone occurred once. The chain recombines TRBV7-2 with TRBJ2-4; 10 bases map to TRBD2. Germline loops: CDR1 SGHTA, CDR2 FQGNSA. V lost 5 bases to trimming and J lost 1 base; unmatched junction nucleotides: 5. This CDR3 has 16 residues. CDR3 nucleotide sequence: TGTGCCAGCAGCCAGGAGCGGGGGGGGGCCAAAAACATTCAGTACTTC. This codes for CASSQERGGAKNIQYF.

The chain carries TRBV5-1 and TRBJ2-7, with D uncertain. Germline CDR1 reads SGHRS; CDR2 reads YFSETQ. The CDR3 loop spans 11 amino acids. V lost 4 bases and J 5 bases, leaving 7 bases between the germline ends. The chain's CDR3 is CASSELNEQYF. The CDR3 DNA sequence: TGCGCCAGCAGCGAGCTGAACGAGCAGTACTTC.

This clone was detected only a few times. J is TRBJ1-1 and V is TRBV5-1; 10 bases are shared with TRBD1. There are 16 residues in the CDR3. Trimming at V came to 0 bases and at J to 4 bases, leaving 6 bases not matched to a gene. CDR1 is SGHRS and CDR2 is YFSETQ in the germline V gene. The CDR3 here is CASSLAPDRGATEAFF. CDR3 in DNA: TGCGCCAGCAGCTTGGCCCCGGACAGGGGGGCCACTGAAGCTTTCTTT.

This clone was seen just once. The chain uses TRBV7-2 and TRBJ2-7; TRBD2 might be the D (6 bases). The CDR3 totals 15 residues. Trimming removed 5 bases at V and 9 bases at J, with 23 bases between. From germline, CDR1 is SGHTA and CDR2 FQGNSA. The CDR3: CASSLGLRDLHGQYF. The CDR3 DNA sequence: TGTGCCAGCAGCCTGGGACTTAGGGACCTACACGGGCAGTACTTC.

The chain carries TRBV29-1 and TRBJ2-6; possible D gene TRBD1, 5 bases. The V end was cut by 0 bases, the J end by 2 bases, with 11 bases between. CDR3 length: 16 amino acids. The germline CDR1 and CDR2 sequences are SQVTM and ANQGSEA. CDR3 residues: CSVEDLWGAGANVLTF. Here the CDR3 DNA reads TGCAGCGTTGAAGATCTGTGGGGCGCTGGGGCCAACGTCCTGACTTTC.

This clone has only a few counts. The chain links TRBV5-1 to TRBJ2-3; D might be TRBD1 (5 bases). V lost 1 base to trimming and J lost 3 bases, with 18 bases between them. The CDR3 is 17 residues long. Germline values: CDR1 SGHRS, CDR2 YFSETQ. Written as DNA, the CDR3 is TGCGCCAGCAGCTTGTTTTCGGGCTGGGGCACGACAGATACGCAGTATTTT. Translating it yields CASSLFSGWGTTDTQYF.

The chain is built from TRBV7-9 and TRBJ2-5; tentatively, D is TRBD1 (5 bases). Germline lookup yields CDR1 SEHNR and CDR2 FQNEAQ (reference sequence). The CDR3 is made up of 14 amino acids. Trimming pared 3 bases from V and 5 bases from J, leaving 13 bases between. The CDR3 DNA reads as TGTGCCAGCAGCTTGGGCCATTCAGGGGAGACCCAGTACTTC. Encoded protein: CASSLGHSGETQYF.

J is TRBJ1-5 and V is TRBV7-9; D call uncertain. Per germline, CDR1 SEHNR and CDR2 FQNEAQ (reference sequence). V was trimmed by 4 bases and J by 5 bases, leaving 9 bases between them. This CDR3 has 13 residues. CDR3: CASSSRWDQPQHF. CDR3 in DNA: TGTGCCAGCAGCTCCAGGTGGGATCAGCCCCAGCATTTT.

This clone was detected once. This chain joins TRBV19 and TRBJ1-1; D may be TRBD1 (6 bases). V dropped 7 bases and J dropped 0 bases, with 9 bases sitting between them. The CDR3 is 13 residues long. Germline CDR1 LNHDA, CDR2 SQIVND (reference sequence). The CDR3 coding sequence is TGTGCCAGTAAGGACAGCATGAACACTGAAGCTTTCTTT. This gives the protein CASKDSMNTEAFF.

The chain has TRBV13 and TRBJ1-1; TRBD1 aligns across 9 bases. The CDR3 is 13 amino acids. Germline V gene data show CDR1 as PRHDT and CDR2 as FYEKMQ (reference sequence). The V segment lost 5 bases and the J segment 14 bases; nucleotides outside the gene matches: 12. The CDR3 loop is CASSLNRGPAPFF. The CDR3 region has the DNA TGTGCCAGCAGCCTGAACAGGGGGCCCGCTCCCTTCTTT.

V is TRBV10-3 and J is TRBJ1-1; 8 positions match TRBD1. CDR1 and CDR2 (germline): ENHRY, SYGVKD. The CDR3 sequence is 13 residues long. The V segment lost 6 bases and the J segment 4 bases; nucleotides outside the gene matches: 4. CDR3 residues: CAISGQGSTEAFF. The CDR3 nucleotides are TGTGCCATCAGCGGACAGGGAAGCACTGAAGCTTTCTTT.

The rearrangement links TRBV4-3 to TRBJ1-2; D call uncertain. V was cut by 0 bases and J by 7 bases, with 21 bases left in between. There are 17 residues in the CDR3. Germline CDR1 reads LGHNA; CDR2 reads YSLEER. The CDR3 region is CASSQESLSSWGGGYTF. The CDR3 region has the DNA TGCGCCAGCAGCCAAGAATCCCTAAGTTCCTGGGGAGGTGGCTACACCTTC.